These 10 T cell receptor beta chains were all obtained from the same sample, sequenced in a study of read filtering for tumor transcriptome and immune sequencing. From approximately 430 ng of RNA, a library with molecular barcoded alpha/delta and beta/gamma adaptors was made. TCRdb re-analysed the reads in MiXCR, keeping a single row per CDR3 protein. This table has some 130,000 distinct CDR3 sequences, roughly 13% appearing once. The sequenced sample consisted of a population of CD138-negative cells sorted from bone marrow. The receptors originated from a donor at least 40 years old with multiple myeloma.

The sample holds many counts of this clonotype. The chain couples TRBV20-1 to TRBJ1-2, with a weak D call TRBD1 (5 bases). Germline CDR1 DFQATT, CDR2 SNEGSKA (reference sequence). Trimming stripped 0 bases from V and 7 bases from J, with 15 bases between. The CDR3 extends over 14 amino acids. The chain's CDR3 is CSARDGGRTAGYTF. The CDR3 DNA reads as TGCAGTGCTAGAGATGGGGGAAGGACGGCTGGCTACACCTTC.

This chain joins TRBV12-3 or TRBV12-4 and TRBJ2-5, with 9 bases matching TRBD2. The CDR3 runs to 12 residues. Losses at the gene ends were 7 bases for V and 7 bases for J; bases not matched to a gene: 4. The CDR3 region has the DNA TGTGCCAGCACCAGTAGCGGGGGGACCCAGTACTTC. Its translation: CASTSSGGTQYF.

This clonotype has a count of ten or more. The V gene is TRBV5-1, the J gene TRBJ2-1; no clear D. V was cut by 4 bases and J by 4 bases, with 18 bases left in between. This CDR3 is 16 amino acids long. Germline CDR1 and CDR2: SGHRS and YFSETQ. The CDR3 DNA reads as TGCGCCAGCAGCCCGAGCTACAGAGACCGTTACAATGAGCAGTTCTTC. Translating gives CASSPSYRDRYNEQFF.

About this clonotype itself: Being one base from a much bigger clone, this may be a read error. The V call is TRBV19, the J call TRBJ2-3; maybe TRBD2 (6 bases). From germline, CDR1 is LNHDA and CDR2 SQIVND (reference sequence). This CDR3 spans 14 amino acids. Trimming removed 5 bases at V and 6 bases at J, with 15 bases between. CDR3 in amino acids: CASSLAVQPDTQYF. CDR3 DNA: TGTGCCAGTAGTTTAGCGGTACAGCCTGATACGCAGTATTTT.

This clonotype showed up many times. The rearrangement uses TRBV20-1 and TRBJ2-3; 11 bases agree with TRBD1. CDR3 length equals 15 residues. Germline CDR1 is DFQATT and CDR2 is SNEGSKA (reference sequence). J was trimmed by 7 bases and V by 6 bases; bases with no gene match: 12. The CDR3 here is CSANAGTGGLYTQYF. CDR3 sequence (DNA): TGCAGTGCAAATGCCGGGACAGGGGGTCTTTATACGCAGTATTTT.

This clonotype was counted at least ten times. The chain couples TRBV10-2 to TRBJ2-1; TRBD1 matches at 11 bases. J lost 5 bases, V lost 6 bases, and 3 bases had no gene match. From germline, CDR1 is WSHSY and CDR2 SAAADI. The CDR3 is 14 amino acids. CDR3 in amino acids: CASRDRGPHNEQFF. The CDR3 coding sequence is TGCGCCAGCAGGGACAGGGGGCCCCACAATGAGCAGTTCTTC.

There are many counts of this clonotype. In DNA, the CDR3 is TGTGCCAGCAGCTTCGTGACAGCCCACTACGAGCAGTACTTC. It codes for CASSFVTAHYEQYF. The chain is built from TRBV5-6 and TRBJ2-7; D is possibly TRBD1 (5 bases). Germline V gene lookup returns CDR1 SGHDT and CDR2 YYEEEE. The germline V and J ends were trimmed by 2 bases and 3 bases, with 12 bases remaining between them. This CDR3 has 14 residues.

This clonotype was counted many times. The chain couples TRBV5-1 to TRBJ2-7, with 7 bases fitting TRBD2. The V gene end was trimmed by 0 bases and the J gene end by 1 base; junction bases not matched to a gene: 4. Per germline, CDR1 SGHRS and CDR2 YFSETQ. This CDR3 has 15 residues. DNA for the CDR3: TGCGCCAGCAGCTTGGTTAGCGGGTTGTCCTACGAGCAGTACTTC. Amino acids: CASSLVSGLSYEQYF.

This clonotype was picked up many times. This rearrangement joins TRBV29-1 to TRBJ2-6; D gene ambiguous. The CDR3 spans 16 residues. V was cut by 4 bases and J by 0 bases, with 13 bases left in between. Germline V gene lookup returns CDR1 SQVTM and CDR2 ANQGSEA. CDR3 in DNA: TGCAGCGTTGTTGAGGTGGGCCTCTCTGGGGCCAACGTCCTGACTTTC. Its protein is CSVVEVGLSGANVLTF.

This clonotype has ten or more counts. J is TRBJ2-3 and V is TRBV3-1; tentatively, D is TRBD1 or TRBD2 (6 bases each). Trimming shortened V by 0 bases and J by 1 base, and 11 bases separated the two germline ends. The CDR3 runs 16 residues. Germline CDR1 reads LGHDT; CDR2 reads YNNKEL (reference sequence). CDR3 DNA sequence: TGTGCCAGCAGCCAAGATACGAGGGGGGGCACAGATACGCAGTATTTT. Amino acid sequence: CASSQDTRGGTDTQYF.